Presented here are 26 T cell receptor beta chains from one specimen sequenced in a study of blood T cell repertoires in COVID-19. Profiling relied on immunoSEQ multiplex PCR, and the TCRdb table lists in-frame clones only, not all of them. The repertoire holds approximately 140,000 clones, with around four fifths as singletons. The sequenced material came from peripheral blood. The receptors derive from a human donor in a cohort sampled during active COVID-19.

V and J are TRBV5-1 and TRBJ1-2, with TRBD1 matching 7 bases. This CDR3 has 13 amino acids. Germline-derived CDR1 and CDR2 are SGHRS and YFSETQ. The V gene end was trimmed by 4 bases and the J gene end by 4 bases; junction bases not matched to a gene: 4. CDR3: CASSRDSSYGYTF. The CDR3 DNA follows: TGCGCCAGCAGCCGGGACAGTAGCTATGGCTACACCTTC.

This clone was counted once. The CDR3 DNA sequence: TGTGCCACCAGCTTTAAACAGGGGGCAAACACCGGGGAGCTGTTTTTT. Its protein product is CATSFKQGANTGELFF. J is TRBJ2-2 and V is TRBV15, with 9 bases lining up with TRBD1. CDR3 length: 16 residues. Losses at the gene ends were 5 bases for V and 2 bases for J; bases not matched to a gene: 6. The germline gives CDR1 LNHNV, CDR2 YYDKDF (reference sequence).

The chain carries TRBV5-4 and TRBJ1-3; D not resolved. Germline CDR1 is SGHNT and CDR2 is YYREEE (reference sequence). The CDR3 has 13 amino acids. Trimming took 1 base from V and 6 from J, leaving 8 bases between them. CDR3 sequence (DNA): TGTGCCAGCAGCTTGTACGGGGTAAACACCATATATTTT. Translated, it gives CASSLYGVNTIYF.

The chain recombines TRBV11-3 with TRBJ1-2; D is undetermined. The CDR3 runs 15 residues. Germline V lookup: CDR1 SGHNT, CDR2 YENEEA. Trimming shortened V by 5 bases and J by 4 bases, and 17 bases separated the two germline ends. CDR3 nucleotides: TGTGCCAGCAGCCCCCTCTCCGCAGGTCGCTATGGCTACACCTTC. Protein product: CASSPLSAGRYGYTF.

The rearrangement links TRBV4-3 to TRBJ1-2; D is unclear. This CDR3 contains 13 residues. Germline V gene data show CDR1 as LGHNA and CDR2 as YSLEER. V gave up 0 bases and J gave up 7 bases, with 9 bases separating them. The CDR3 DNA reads TGCGCCAGCAGCCAAGATCTGGGCTCTGGCTACACCTTC. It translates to CASSQDLGSGYTF.

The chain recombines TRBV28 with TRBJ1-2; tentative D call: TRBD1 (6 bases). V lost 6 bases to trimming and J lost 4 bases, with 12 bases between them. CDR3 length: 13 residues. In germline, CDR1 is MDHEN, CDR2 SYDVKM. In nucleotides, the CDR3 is TGTGCCAGCAGAAATCCACAGGGCTATGGCTACACCTTC. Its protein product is CASRNPQGYGYTF.

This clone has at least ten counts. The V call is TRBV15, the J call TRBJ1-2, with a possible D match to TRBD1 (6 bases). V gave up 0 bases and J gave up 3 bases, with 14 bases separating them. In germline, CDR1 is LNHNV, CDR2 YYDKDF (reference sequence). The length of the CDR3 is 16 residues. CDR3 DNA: TGTGCCACCAGCAGAGATCGGGCAGGGGTCGACTATGGCTACACCTTC. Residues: CATSRDRAGVDYGYTF.

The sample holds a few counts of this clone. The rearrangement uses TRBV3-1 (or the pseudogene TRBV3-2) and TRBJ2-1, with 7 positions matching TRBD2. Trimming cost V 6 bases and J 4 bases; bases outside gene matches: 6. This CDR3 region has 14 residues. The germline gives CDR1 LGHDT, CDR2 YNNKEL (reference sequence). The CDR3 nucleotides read TGTGCCAGCAGAGGGCCAGCGGGGTACAATGAGCAGTTCTTC. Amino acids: CASRGPAGYNEQFF.

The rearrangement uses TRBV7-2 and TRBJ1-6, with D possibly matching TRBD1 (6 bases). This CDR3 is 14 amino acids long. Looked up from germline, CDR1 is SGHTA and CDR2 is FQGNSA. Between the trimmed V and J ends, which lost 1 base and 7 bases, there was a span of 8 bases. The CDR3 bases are TGTGCCAGCAGCTTAGGGGACACGAATTCACCCCTCCACTTT. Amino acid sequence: CASSLGDTNSPLHF.

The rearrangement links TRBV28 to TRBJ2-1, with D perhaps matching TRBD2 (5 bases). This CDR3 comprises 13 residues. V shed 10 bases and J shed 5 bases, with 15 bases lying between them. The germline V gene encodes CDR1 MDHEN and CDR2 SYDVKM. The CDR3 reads CATGQTGNNEQFF. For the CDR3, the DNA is TGTGCCACCGGCCAGACCGGGAACAATGAGCAGTTCTTC.

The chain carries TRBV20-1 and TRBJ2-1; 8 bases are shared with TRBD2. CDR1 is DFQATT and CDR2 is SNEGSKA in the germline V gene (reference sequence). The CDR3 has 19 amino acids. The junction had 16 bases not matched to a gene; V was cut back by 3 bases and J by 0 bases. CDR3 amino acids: CSASPTSLQRGTSYNEQFF. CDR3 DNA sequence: TGCAGTGCTAGTCCCACCTCATTACAGCGGGGGACCTCCTACAATGAGCAGTTCTTC.

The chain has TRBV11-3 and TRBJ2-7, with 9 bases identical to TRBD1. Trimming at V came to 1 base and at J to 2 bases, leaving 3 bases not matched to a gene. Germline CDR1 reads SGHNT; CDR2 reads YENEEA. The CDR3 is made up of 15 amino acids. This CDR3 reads CASSLAQGATYEQYF. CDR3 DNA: TGTGCCAGCAGCTTAGCACAGGGGGCAACCTACGAGCAGTACTTC.

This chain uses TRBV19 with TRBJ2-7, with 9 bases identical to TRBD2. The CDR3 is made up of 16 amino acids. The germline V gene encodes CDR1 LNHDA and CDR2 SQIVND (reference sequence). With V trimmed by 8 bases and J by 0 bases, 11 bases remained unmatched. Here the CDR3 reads CASGNSGGLYSYEQYF. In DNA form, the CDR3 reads TGTGCCAGTGGGAATAGCGGGGGCCTTTACTCCTACGAGCAGTACTTC.

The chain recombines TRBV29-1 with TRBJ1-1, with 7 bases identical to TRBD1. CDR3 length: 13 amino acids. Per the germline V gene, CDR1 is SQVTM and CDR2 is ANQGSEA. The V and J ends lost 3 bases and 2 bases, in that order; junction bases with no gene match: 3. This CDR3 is CSVEGQSNTEAFF. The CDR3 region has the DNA TGCAGCGTTGAGGGACAGTCTAACACTGAAGCTTTCTTT.

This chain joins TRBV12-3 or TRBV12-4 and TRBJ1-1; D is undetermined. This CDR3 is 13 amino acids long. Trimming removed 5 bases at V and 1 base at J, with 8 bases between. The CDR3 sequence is CASSGSTNTEAFF. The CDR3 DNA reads TGTGCCAGCAGTGGCAGTACGAACACTGAAGCTTTCTTT.

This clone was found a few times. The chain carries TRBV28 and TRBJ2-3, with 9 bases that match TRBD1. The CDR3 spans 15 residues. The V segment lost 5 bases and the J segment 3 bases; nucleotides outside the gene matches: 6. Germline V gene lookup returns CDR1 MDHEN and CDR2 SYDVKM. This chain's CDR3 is CASSLPGQGTDTQYF. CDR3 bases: TGTGCCAGCAGTCTTCCGGGACAGGGTACAGATACGCAGTATTTT.

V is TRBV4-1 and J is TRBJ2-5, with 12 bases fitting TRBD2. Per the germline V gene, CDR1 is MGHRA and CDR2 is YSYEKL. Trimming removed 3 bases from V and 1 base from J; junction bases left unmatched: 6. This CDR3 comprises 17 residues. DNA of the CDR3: TGCGCCAGCAGCCAGCAGGGGACTAGCGGGTCCCAAGAGACCCAGTACTTC. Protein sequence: CASSQQGTSGSQETQYF.

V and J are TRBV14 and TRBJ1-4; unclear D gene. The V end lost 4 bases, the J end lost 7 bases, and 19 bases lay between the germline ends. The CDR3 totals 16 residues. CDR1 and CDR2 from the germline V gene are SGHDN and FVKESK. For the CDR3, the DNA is TGTGCCAGCAGCCCCCGGGTCGGATCAGTCGGTGAAAAACTGTTTTTT. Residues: CASSPRVGSVGEKLFF.

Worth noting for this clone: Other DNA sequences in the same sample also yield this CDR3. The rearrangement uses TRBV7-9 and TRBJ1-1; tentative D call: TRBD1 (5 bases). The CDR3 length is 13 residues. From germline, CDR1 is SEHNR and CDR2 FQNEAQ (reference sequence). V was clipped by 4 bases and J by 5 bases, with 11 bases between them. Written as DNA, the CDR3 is TGTGCCAGCAGCTCCCAGGGAAATACTGAAGCTTTCTTT. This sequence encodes CASSSQGNTEAFF.

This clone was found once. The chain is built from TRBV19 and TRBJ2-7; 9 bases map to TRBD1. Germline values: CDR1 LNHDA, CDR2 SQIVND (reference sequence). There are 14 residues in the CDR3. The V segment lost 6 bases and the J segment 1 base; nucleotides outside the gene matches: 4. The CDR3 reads CASRTDRGSYEQYF. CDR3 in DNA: TGTGCCAGTAGGACGGACAGGGGTTCCTACGAGCAGTACTTC.

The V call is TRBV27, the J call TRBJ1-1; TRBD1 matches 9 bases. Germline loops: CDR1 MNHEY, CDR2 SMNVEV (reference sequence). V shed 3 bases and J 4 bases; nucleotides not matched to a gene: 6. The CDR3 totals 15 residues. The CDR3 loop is CASSLVDRGATEAFF. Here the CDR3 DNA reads TGTGCCAGCAGTTTGGTGGACAGGGGCGCCACTGAAGCTTTCTTT.

The chain's CDR3 is CASSPTSGGRLQETQYF. The CDR3 DNA reads TGTGCCAGCAGCCCAACTTCCGGAGGTCGGCTCCAAGAGACCCAGTACTTC. The rearrangement uses TRBV7-2 and TRBJ2-5; D perhaps matches TRBD2 (5 bases). CDR3 length: 17 amino acids. Germline CDR1 SGHTA, CDR2 FQGNSA. V was cut by 5 bases and J by 1 base, with 20 bases left in between.

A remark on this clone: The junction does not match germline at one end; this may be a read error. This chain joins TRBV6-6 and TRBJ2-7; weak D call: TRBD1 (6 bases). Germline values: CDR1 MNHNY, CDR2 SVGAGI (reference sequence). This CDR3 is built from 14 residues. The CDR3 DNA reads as TGTGCCAGCAGTCTGACAGGTACCTCCCACGAGCAGTACTTC. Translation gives CASSLTGTSHEQYF.

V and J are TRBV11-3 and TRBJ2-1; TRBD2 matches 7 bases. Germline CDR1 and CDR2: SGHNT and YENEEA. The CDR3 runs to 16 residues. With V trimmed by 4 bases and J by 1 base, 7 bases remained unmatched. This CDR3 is CASSSYGGGSYNEQFF. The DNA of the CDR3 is TGTGCCAGCAGCTCTTATGGGGGGGGTTCCTACAATGAGCAGTTCTTC.

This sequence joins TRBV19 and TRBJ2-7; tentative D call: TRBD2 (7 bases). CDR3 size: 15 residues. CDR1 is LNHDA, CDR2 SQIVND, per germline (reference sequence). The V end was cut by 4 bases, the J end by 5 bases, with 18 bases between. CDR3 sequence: CASSTRHSGGNEQYF. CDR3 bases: TGTGCCAGTAGTACCAGACACTCGGGGGGCAACGAGCAGTACTTC.

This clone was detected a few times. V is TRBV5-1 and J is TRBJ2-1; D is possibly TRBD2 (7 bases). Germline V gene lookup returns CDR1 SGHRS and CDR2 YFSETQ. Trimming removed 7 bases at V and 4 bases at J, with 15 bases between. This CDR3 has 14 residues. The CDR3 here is CASRGGALYNEQFF. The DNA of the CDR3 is TGCGCCAGCCGTGGGGGGGCCCTATACAATGAGCAGTTCTTC.